This T cell receptor beta chain was obtained from a study of T cells in Graves' hyperthyroidism and ophthalmopathy. The study's findings and limits: With a median lead of around 6.7 months before onset, the model predicted ophthalmopathy.

The CDR3 length is 12 residues. Germline V lookup: CDR1 SQVTM, CDR2 ANQGSEA. V lost 1 base and J lost 1, with 4 bases in between. No progression to ophthalmopathy during 18 months of follow-up defined stable disease. Diagnostic assessment was based on clinical symptoms, serum thyroxine and TRAb, thyroid ultrasound and orbital computed tomography. PBMCs were obtained from 9.5 to 10 ml fresh peripheral blood. This clonotype was seen at least ten times. Its antigen is unknown. Amplification of TCR beta CDR3 regions was performed using RNA transcripts as template. The HTBI primer set was used in a first-round RT-PCR of the TCR CDR3. TCRdb itself ran the multiplex PCR reads through MiXCR, one entry per CDR3 protein. This repertoire shows 340,000 or so distinct CDR3 sequences, under 25% found once; its top ten account for about 50%.

This sequence was found in a woman between 50 and 59 years old with Graves' hyperthyroidism. V gene TRBV29-1 combines with J gene TRBJ1-1; D is unclear. Sequenced material: blood. The CDR3, as DNA: TGCAGCGTTGAAGGGCAGAACACTGAAGCTTTCTTT. This translates into CSVEGQNTEAFF.